This T cell receptor (beta chain) originates from a study of shared T cell receptors in the human thymus. Assay: immunoSEQ multiplex PCR; the TCRdb copy retains only in-frame clones and omits some. This table holds hundreds of thousands of clones, more than 75% found once. Germline CDR1 MGHDK, CDR2 SYGVNS. This CDR3 region has 14 residues. Trimming cost V 7 bases and J 5 bases; bases outside gene matches: 9. The sample was also reused in another study, on human thymus T cells.

V gene TRBV25-1 combines with J gene TRBJ1-1; 8 nucleotides agree with TRBD1. Sequencing was done on a sample of thymocytes. The TCR sequence derives from a boy less than two years old with a congenital heart defect. CDR3 sequence (DNA): TGTGCCAGCAAGCCCGACAGGGGCGGTACTGAAGCTTTCTTT. It is translated as CASKPDRGGTEAFF.